Presented here are 10 T cell receptor beta chains from one specimen sequenced in a study of blood T cells in healthy people across ages. Using a J-beta primer mix together with a sample-barcoded 5' primer, a second PCR was run for roughly 7 to 11 cycles. In TCRdb, the 5' RACE reads were re-called with MiXCR into one record per CDR3 protein. This table holds roughly 1,500,000 distinct CDR3 sequences, about 43% found once. The source material was blood. The source of these receptors is a woman younger than 30 in good health.

The rearrangement joins TRBV6-2 or TRBV6-3 to TRBJ2-3; D is unresolved. Germline values: CDR1 MNHEY, CDR2 SVGEGT. The CDR3 extends over 12 amino acids. Trimming stripped 2 bases from V and 10 bases from J, with 10 bases between. CDR3 bases: TGTGCCAGCAGTTACCCACCGAAGGCGCAGTATTTT. Protein: CASSYPPKAQYF.

This chain uses TRBV4-1 with TRBJ1-2; TRBD1 matches at 12 bases. Per the germline V gene, CDR1 is MGHRA and CDR2 is YSYEKL. The CDR3 loop spans 16 amino acids. V dropped 2 bases and J dropped 3; count of bases not matched to a gene: 4. The CDR3 nucleotides are TGCGCCAGCAGCCAACCCGGGACAGGGGGCCACTATGGCTACACCTTC. It yields the protein CASSQPGTGGHYGYTF.

On this clonotype itself: A much larger clonotype is one base distant, so this may be a read error. This chain joins TRBV10-3 and TRBJ2-1; D perhaps matches TRBD2 (6 bases). The assigned J gene may be wrong: the sequence end matches TRBJ2-7 better. This CDR3 has 15 amino acids. Per germline, CDR1 ENHRY and CDR2 SYGVKD. The CDR3 reads CAIRGGPTTPYEQYF. CDR3 coding DNA: TGTGCCATCAGGGGAGGCCCAACTACGCCCTACGAGCAGTACTTC.

The rearrangement links TRBV27 to TRBJ1-2; 8 positions match TRBD1. CDR1 and CDR2 (germline): MNHEY, SMNVEV (reference sequence). Germline trimming cut 4 bases from V and 3 bases from J; bases unmatched to any gene: 19. This CDR3 is 19 amino acids long. The CDR3 DNA sequence: TGTGCCAGCAGTTCTTACGCCGAAAGGACAGGGTTTTTGGACTATGGCTACACCTTC. Its translation is CASSSYAERTGFLDYGYTF.

The rearrangement joins TRBV29-1 to TRBJ1-5, with TRBD1 identical over 10 bases. The germline gives CDR1 SQVTM, CDR2 ANQGSEA. With V trimmed by 0 bases and J by 2 bases, 16 bases remained unmatched. The length of the CDR3 is 20 residues. CDR3 region: CSVEDLTGQGLPSGNQPQHF. The CDR3 region has the DNA TGCAGCGTTGAAGACTTAACGGGACAGGGGCTACCCTCGGGCAATCAGCCCCAGCATTTT.

This sequence joins TRBV10-3 and TRBJ2-7, with D unclear. Trimming removed 3 bases from V and 1 base from J, with 13 bases in between. The CDR3 has 15 residues. Germline V gene sequence: CDR1 ENHRY, CDR2 SYGVKD. CDR3 loop: CAISDRTLASYEQYF. CDR3 in DNA: TGTGCCATCAGTGATAGGACCCTCGCATCCTACGAGCAGTACTTC.

This clonotype has a handful of counts. The chain has TRBV3-1 and TRBJ1-2; no clear D gene. CDR1 and CDR2 from the germline V gene are LGHDT and YNNKEL (reference sequence). Trimming left V 3 bases short and J 3 bases short, with 26 bases between. This CDR3 comprises 19 residues. CDR3 nucleotides: TGTGCCAGCAGCCAGGCGGGCGAACGGGTAGCCGCGGTGGACTATGGCTACACCTTC. Its protein is CASSQAGERVAAVDYGYTF.

The V gene is TRBV5-1, the J gene TRBJ2-1; D remains ambiguous. The CDR3 sequence is 15 residues long. V shed 1 base and J shed 6 bases, with 14 bases lying between them. The germline CDR1 and CDR2 sequences are SGHRS and YFSETQ. In DNA, the CDR3 is TGCGCCAGCAGCTTGTCGGGTTTCTCAGGCAATGAGCAGTTCTTC. This gives the protein CASSLSGFSGNEQFF.

The table lists this clonotype with a count of one. The gene calls are TRBV6-2 or TRBV6-3 and TRBJ2-7; D is uncertain. The DNA end favors TRBJ2-5, so the J call may be wrong. The CDR3 is 13 residues long. CDR1 and CDR2 (germline): MNHEY, SVGEGT. The CDR3 bases are TGTGCCAGCAGGGGTGTAAGGTTAGAGACCCAGTACTTC. Encoded protein: CASRGVRLETQYF.

The gene calls are TRBV7-2 and TRBJ2-7; D possibly uses TRBD1 or TRBD2 (5 bases each). Trimming cost V 7 bases and J 3 bases, with 19 bases left between them. The CDR3 runs 15 residues. Germline values: CDR1 SGHTA, CDR2 FQGNSA. In DNA, the CDR3 is TGTGCCAGCACCTGGGGCAGCGGCACTAACTACGAGCAGTACTTC. As protein: CASTWGSGTNYEQYF.